This T cell receptor (beta chain) was sequenced during a study of cytomegalovirus exposure and HLA in healthy donors. The wider study: Researchers found that roughly 80% of just under 400 genotyped donors fell within the Caucasian-associated ancestry cluster.

The study's findings and limits: Relative to equally common others, HLA-associated TCR beta chains showed greater clonal expansion in a later analysis.

The CDR3 consists of 15 residues. On this clone itself: Its cognate antigen is unknown.

Researchers ran the PCR with 60 Vbeta and 13 Jbeta primers. Repertoires were generated with immunoSEQ multiplex PCR, while TCRdb's copy carries only in-frame clones and drops some. The sample shows about 99,000 clones, nearly 80% of them seen only once. Sample: PBMCs. The chain recombines TRBV1 with TRBJ2-5; the table's D call of TRBD2 was not tested on the DNA. TRBV1 corresponds to a pseudogene. The clonotype was recovered from a man aged 55-75 years in good health and CMV-seropositive. The CDR3 DNA is TGCACCAGCAGCCAAAGGACTAGAGTACAAGAGACCCAGTACTTC. This encodes CTSSQRTRVQETQYF.